This TCR beta chain was captured by sequencing in a study of blood T cell repertoires in COVID-19. About the research overall: Sources were T cells, B-cell-depleted T cells, or PBMCs; the material itself was cDNA or gDNA.

This clone was observed a few times. This CDR3 has 15 residues. CDR1 is KGHSH, CDR2 LQKENI, per germline. Trimming removed 2 bases at V and 7 bases at J, with 17 bases between. Authors' data handling: Using reference gene primer amplification, nucleated cell counts were estimated. Profiled with immunoSEQ multiplex PCR; TCRdb holds only in-frame clones, not every one. The V and J calls and clone size were taken over from that table, and D and trimming were inferred from the DNA. Among a few hundred thousand clones listed, around 88% were seen once. The chain couples TRBV18 to TRBJ1-1; weak D call: TRBD1 (6 bases). This clonotype was obtained from a woman in her 30s who had recovered from COVID-19. Sequencing was done on a sample of peripheral blood. This CDR3 is CASSPSGELVREAFF. CDR3 coding DNA: TGTGCCAGCTCACCATCAGGGGAACTAGTTCGTGAAGCTTTCTTT.